Included here is one TCR beta chain sequence, with context. This record comes from a study of shared T cell receptors in the human thymus. Libraries were prepared by immunoSEQ multiplex PCR; TCRdb keeps only in-frame clonotypes and omits some of them. The sample shows about 540,000 clones, around 82% of them seen only once. The germline gives CDR1 GTSNPN, CDR2 SVGIG (reference sequence). The J segment lost 10 bases and the V segment lost 8 bases, leaving 17 bases of the junction unmatched. The CDR3 length is 15 residues. The same sample was also used in a study of human thymus T cells. That study adds: Thymic resections from corrective heart surgery supplied the tissue.

This chain joins TRBV30 and TRBJ2-1, with 10 bases aligning to TRBD2. The receptor comes from a boy younger than two with a congenital heart defect. Specimen: thymocytes. The CDR3, as DNA: TGTGCCGGGACCTCCCAGCGGGAGGGTCAGGGGGAGCAGTTCTTC. Translating gives CAGTSQREGQGEQFF. The variable domain in full, with the rest retrieved from reference TRBV30 and TRBJ2-1, is SQTIHQWPATLVQPVGSPLSLECTVEGTSNPNLYWYRQAAGRGLQLLFYSVGIGQISSEVPQNLSASRPQDRQFILSSKKLLLSDSGFYLCAGTSQREGQGEQFFGPGTRLTVL.